This T cell receptor (beta chain) was documented in a study of cytomegalovirus exposure and HLA in healthy donors. About the research overall: The same platform as the 650 to 700 first-cohort repertoires was used for the 95 to 150 validation repertoires, a later analysis reported.

The CDR3 extends over 16 amino acids. The germline gives CDR1 SGHTA, CDR2 FQGNSA. V was shortened by 5 bases and J by 1 base, with 17 bases between the two germline ends. Only in-frame clones appear in the TCRdb table, and some are missing; sequencing was by immunoSEQ multiplex PCR. The sample records some 50,000 clones, more than 80% being singletons. Details on this clone: Its matching antigen is unknown.

Overall study results and limits: The CMV antigen specificity of a few CMV-associated chains was confirmed through in vitro analysis. Researchers counted around 150 TCR beta chains as cytomegalovirus-associated. Generally TCR sequences proved uncommon, though certain public TCRs appeared in numerous donors.

This chain uses TRBV7-2 with TRBJ1-1; no firm D call. The sequence was obtained from a woman between 18 and 29 years old in good health and CMV-seronegative. The sequenced sample consisted of PBMCs. The CDR3 reads CASSPRPGLANTEAFF. The CDR3 coding sequence is TGTGCCAGCAGCCCGAGACCGGGTCTCGCGAACACTGAAGCTTTCTTT.